Following are 22 T cell receptor beta chains from one sample sequenced in a study of blood T cell repertoires in COVID-19. The assay was immunoSEQ multiplex PCR, and TCRdb's table has in-frame clones only and misses some. The sample shows 250,000 or so clones, roughly 85% of them seen only once. Sequenced material: peripheral blood. Receptors were obtained from a man between 18 and 29 years old with active or convalescent COVID-19.

The chain combines TRBV6-5 with TRBJ2-2; D is uncertain. Germline CDR1 is MNHEY and CDR2 is SVGAGI. V was trimmed by 8 bases and J by 6 bases, leaving 7 bases between them. CDR3 length: 11 amino acids. CDR3 sequence reads: CASSVPGELFF. In nucleotides, the CDR3 is TGTGCCAGCTCGGTCCCCGGGGAGCTGTTTTTT.

V gene TRBV6-5 combines with J gene TRBJ1-1; tentative D call: TRBD1 (5 bases). Germline V CDR1 and CDR2: MNHEY, SVGAGI. V lost 6 bases and J 3 bases, leaving 14 bases between the germline ends. The CDR3 extends over 14 amino acids. The CDR3 spells CASSQTRGDTEAFF. The CDR3 DNA reads TGTGCCAGCAGCCAAACAAGGGGCGACACTGAAGCTTTCTTT.

V is TRBV7-9 and J is TRBJ1-3; 9 bases are shared with TRBD1. With 2 bases clipped from V and 4 bases from J, the junction kept 3 bases outside the gene matches. In germline, CDR1 is SEHNR, CDR2 FQNEAQ (reference sequence). The CDR3 covers 15 residues. CDR3 DNA sequence: TGTGCCAGCAGCTTAACAGGGGGCCTCGGAAACACCATATATTTT. As protein: CASSLTGGLGNTIYF.

The chain recombines TRBV9 with TRBJ2-1, with no clear D. The germline V and J ends were trimmed by 6 bases and 2 bases, with 9 bases remaining between them. CDR1 is SGDLS and CDR2 is YYNGEE in the germline V gene. This CDR3 region has 13 residues. CDR3 amino acids: CASNGPAYNEQFF. For the CDR3, the DNA is TGTGCCAGCAATGGTCCAGCCTACAATGAGCAGTTCTTC.

This rearrangement joins TRBV7-9 to TRBJ2-7; 11 nucleotides line up with TRBD1. V dropped 5 bases and J dropped 6; count of bases not matched to a gene: 9. The CDR3 sequence is 15 residues long. Germline V CDR1 and CDR2: SEHNR, FQNEAQ (reference sequence). Here the CDR3 reads CASSPLRTGGPEQYF. CDR3 DNA sequence: TGTGCCAGCAGCCCACTGAGGACAGGGGGCCCCGAGCAGTACTTC.

The chain links TRBV7-9 to TRBJ2-2; no clear D gene. V lost 0 bases to trimming and J lost 0 bases, with 17 bases between them. Germline CDR1 reads SEHNR; CDR2 reads FQNEAQ (reference sequence). The CDR3 length is 19 residues. The CDR3 protein is CASSLALKVSEANTGELFF. DNA for the CDR3: TGTGCCAGCAGCTTAGCGCTAAAAGTCTCAGAGGCGAACACCGGGGAGCTGTTTTTT.

This chain joins TRBV6-5 and TRBJ1-1, with D unclear. The CDR3 length is 13 residues. The V gene lost 3 bases and the J gene lost 2 bases, with 7 bases spanning the gap. The germline gives CDR1 MNHEY, CDR2 SVGAGI. The CDR3 DNA is TGTGCCAGCAGTTATGCACAAAACACTGAAGCTTTCTTT. This encodes CASSYAQNTEAFF.

This sequence joins TRBV3-1 (or the pseudogene TRBV3-2) and TRBJ2-7; tentative D call: TRBD2 (6 bases). Looked up from germline, CDR1 is LGHDT and CDR2 is YNNKEL (reference sequence). Trimming removed 4 bases at V and 5 bases at J, with 15 bases between. This CDR3 is built from 14 residues. The chain's CDR3 is CASSRRVDGNEQYF. The CDR3 region has the DNA TGTGCCAGCAGCCGGAGGGTAGACGGAAACGAGCAGTACTTC.

The V gene is TRBV11-2, the J gene TRBJ1-2, with TRBD1 as a possible D gene (5 bases). Germline CDR1 SGHAT, CDR2 FQNNGV. The CDR3 is made up of 11 amino acids. V shed 3 bases and J shed 8 bases, with 7 bases lying between them. The CDR3 sequence: CASSFGGGYTF. The CDR3 DNA reads TGTGCCAGCAGCTTCGGGGGAGGCTACACCTTC.

The rearrangement links TRBV30 to TRBJ1-6; D might be TRBD1 (5 bases). CDR3 length equals 13 residues. From germline, CDR1 is GTSNPN and CDR2 SVGIG (reference sequence). With 3 bases removed from V and 8 bases from J, the gap between germline ends came to 11 bases. CDR3 nucleotides: TGTGCCTGGAGCGCGCAGGGTGATTCACCCCTCCACTTT. Translated: CAWSAQGDSPLHF.

The chain links TRBV10-3 to TRBJ2-6; D remains unclear. Per the germline V gene, CDR1 is ENHRY and CDR2 is SYGVKD. This CDR3 comprises 16 residues. V lost 3 bases, J lost 2 bases, and 11 bases lay in between. For the CDR3, the DNA is TGTGCCATCAGTGAATCCGGGTCCGCTGGGGCCAACGTCCTGACTTTC. Its protein is CAISESGSAGANVLTF.

The rearrangement joins TRBV7-2 to TRBJ1-2, with 11 nucleotides matching TRBD1. V lost 2 bases and J lost 4; bases outside the gene matches: 3. The germline CDR1 and CDR2 sequences are SGHTA and FQGNSA. CDR3 length equals 15 residues. CDR3 protein: CASSLRDRGTYGYTF. The DNA for the CDR3 is TGTGCCAGCAGCTTAAGGGACAGGGGGACCTATGGCTACACCTTC.

The V gene is TRBV4-3, the J gene TRBJ1-2, with no clear D. Per the germline V gene, CDR1 is LGHNA and CDR2 is YSLEER. The CDR3 extends over 14 amino acids. Trimming pared 1 base from V and 3 bases from J, leaving 9 bases between. The CDR3 DNA reads as TGCGCCAGCAGCCAAGGGAGAAGCTACTATGGCTACACCTTC. Translated: CASSQGRSYYGYTF.

The chain recombines TRBV5-5 with TRBJ2-3, with D maybe TRBD1 (7 bases). Trimming removed 0 bases from V and 6 bases from J, with 23 bases in between. Germline loops: CDR1 SGHKS, CDR2 YYEKEE (reference sequence). The CDR3 sequence is 18 residues long. In DNA form, the CDR3 reads TGTGCCAGCAGCTTGGCCGGACACCTCTCAGGGGGGAGGGATACGCAGTATTTT. It encodes CASSLAGHLSGGRDTQYF.

The chain joins TRBV6-5 to TRBJ2-3, with TRBD2 matching over 8 bases. There are 15 residues in the CDR3. Germline CDR1 MNHEY, CDR2 SVGAGI. V dropped 10 bases and J dropped 0; count of bases not matched to a gene: 9. CDR3 sequence (DNA): TGTGCCACGGGGGGGGGAGAAGCTAGCACAGATACGCAGTATTTT. Translating it yields CATGGGEASTDTQYF.

This clone was counted between two and nine times. The CDR3: CASSMAGSSYEQYF. The DNA of the CDR3 is TGTGCCAGCAGCATGGCGGGGAGCTCCTACGAGCAGTACTTC. The chain carries TRBV11-2 and TRBJ2-7; possibly TRBD2 for D (6 bases). This CDR3 has 14 residues. Germline V gives CDR1 SGHAT, CDR2 FQNNGV. Trimming stripped 5 bases from V and 0 bases from J, with 11 bases between. The whole variable domain, filled in from reference TRBV11-2 and TRBJ2-7, reads EAGVAQSPRYKIIEKRQSVAFWCNPISGHATLYWYQQILGQGPKLLIQFQNNGVVDDSQLPKDRFSAERLKGVDSTLKIQPAKLEDSAVYLCASSMAGSSYEQYFGPGTRLTVT.

This clone was counted only a few times. V and J are TRBV13 and TRBJ2-5; TRBD2 agrees at 13 bases. The length of the CDR3 is 16 residues. Germline loops: CDR1 PRHDT, CDR2 FYEKMQ (reference sequence). Unmatched junction bases numbered 8, after V lost 5 bases and J lost 5 bases. The CDR3 DNA is TGTGCCAGCAGCGTAACTAGCGGGAGGGCTGTGGAGACCCAGTACTTC. Translated: CASSVTSGRAVETQYF.

The chain links TRBV7-2 to TRBJ2-7; D remains ambiguous. The CDR3 is 13 residues long. CDR1 and CDR2 from the germline V gene are SGHTA and FQGNSA. V lost 4 bases to trimming and J lost 6 bases, with 13 bases between them. The CDR3 DNA is TGTGCCAGCAGCTCCCAATTCGACACCGAGCAGTACTTC. The encoded protein is CASSSQFDTEQYF. The complete variable domain, with remaining parts taken from reference TRBV7-2 and TRBJ2-7, reads GAGVSQSPSNKVTEKGKDVELRCDPISGHTALYWYRQSLGQGLEFLIYFQGNSAPDKSGLPSDRFSAERTGGSVSTLTIQRTQQEDSAVYLCASSSQFDTEQYFGPGTRLTVT.

This clone was counted between two and nine times. At one boundary the junction diverges from the germline segment, which might be a read error. The rearrangement links TRBV28 to TRBJ1-2; 9 nucleotides match TRBD1. The CDR3 is made up of 12 amino acids. Germline loops: CDR1 MDHEN, CDR2 SYDVKM. CDR3 protein: CASSLRDREVHF. The CDR3 region has the DNA TGTGCCAGCAGTTTGCGGGACAGGGAGGTTCACTTC.

The chain recombines TRBV18 with TRBJ1-2; D perhaps matches TRBD1 (6 bases). V lost 4 bases, J lost 2 bases, and 11 bases lay in between. In germline, CDR1 is KGHSH, CDR2 LQKENI. This CDR3 is 14 amino acids long. CDR3 sequence reads: CASSQGQSNYGYTF. As DNA, the CDR3 is TGTGCCAGCTCACAAGGACAGTCAAACTATGGCTACACCTTC.

J is TRBJ1-1 and V is TRBV19; 7 bases agree with TRBD1. The CDR3 is 14 residues long. The V segment lost 6 bases and the J segment 1 base; nucleotides outside the gene matches: 5. The germline CDR1 and CDR2 sequences are LNHDA and SQIVND (reference sequence). The CDR3 is CASRAGGRNTEAFF. The CDR3 nucleotides read TGTGCCAGTAGAGCAGGGGGAAGGAACACTGAAGCTTTCTTT.

The chain links TRBV7-2 to TRBJ1-6, with a weak D call TRBD1 (5 bases). V was cut by 2 bases and J by 7 bases, with 9 bases left in between. Germline loops: CDR1 SGHTA, CDR2 FQGNSA. This CDR3 has 14 amino acids. The DNA of the CDR3 is TGTGCCAGCAGCTTACAGGGCCGGAATTCACCCCTCCACTTT. This gives the protein CASSLQGRNSPLHF.